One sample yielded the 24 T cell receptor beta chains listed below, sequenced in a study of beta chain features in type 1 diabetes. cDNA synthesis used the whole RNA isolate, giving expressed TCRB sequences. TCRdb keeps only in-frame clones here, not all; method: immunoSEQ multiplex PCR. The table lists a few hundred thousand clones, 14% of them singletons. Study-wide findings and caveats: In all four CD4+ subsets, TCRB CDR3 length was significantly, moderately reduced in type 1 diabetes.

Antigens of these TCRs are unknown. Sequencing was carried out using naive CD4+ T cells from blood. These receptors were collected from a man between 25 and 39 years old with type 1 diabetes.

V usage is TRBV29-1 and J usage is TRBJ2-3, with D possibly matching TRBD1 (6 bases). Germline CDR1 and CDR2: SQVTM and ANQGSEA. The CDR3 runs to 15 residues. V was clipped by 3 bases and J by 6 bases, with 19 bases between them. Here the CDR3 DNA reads TGCAGCGTTGATGGGAAGACAGGTTTAGGCGATACGCAGTATTTT. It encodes CSVDGKTGLGDTQYF.

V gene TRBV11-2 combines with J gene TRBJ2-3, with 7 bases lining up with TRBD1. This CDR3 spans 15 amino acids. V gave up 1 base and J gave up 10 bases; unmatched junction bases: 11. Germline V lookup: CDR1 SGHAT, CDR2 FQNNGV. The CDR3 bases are TGTGCCAGCAGCTTAGGGACAGGAAAACAGGTTCCGCAGTATTTT. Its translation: CASSLGTGKQVPQYF.

Here the CDR3 reads CAWSPQGRAFF. CDR3 coding DNA: TGTGCCTGGAGTCCCCAGGGAAGAGCTTTCTTT. V usage is TRBV30 and J usage is TRBJ1-1; TRBD1 might be the D (5 bases). Between the trimmed V and J ends, which lost 2 bases and 10 bases, there was a span of 11 bases. The CDR3 has 11 residues. Germline V lookup: CDR1 GTSNPN, CDR2 SVGIG (reference sequence).

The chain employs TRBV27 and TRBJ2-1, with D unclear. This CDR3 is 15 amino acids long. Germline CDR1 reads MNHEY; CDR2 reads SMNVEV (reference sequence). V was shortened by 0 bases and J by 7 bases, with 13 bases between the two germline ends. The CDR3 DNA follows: TGTGCCAGCAGTTTATCGATAGCCGCTCATAATGAGCAGTTCTTC. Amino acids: CASSLSIAAHNEQFF.

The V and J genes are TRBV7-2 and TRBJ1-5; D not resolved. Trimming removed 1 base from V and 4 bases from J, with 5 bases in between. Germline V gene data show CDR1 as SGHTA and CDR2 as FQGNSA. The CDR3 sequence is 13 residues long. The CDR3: CASSLVTNQPQHF. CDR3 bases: TGTGCCAGCAGCTTAGTGACTAATCAGCCCCAGCATTTT. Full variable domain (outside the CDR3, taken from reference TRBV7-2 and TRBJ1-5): GAGVSQSPSNKVTEKGKDVELRCDPISGHTALYWYRQSLGQGLEFLIYFQGNSAPDKSGLPSDRFSAERTGGSVSTLTIQRTQQEDSAVYLCASSLVTNQPQHFGDGTRLSIL.

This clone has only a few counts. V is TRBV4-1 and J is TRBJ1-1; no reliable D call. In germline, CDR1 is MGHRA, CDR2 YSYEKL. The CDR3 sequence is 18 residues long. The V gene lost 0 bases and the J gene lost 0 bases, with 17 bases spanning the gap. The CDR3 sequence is CASSQDLVTRRLNTEAFF. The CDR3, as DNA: TGCGCCAGCAGCCAAGATCTAGTAACGAGACGGTTGAACACTGAAGCTTTCTTT.

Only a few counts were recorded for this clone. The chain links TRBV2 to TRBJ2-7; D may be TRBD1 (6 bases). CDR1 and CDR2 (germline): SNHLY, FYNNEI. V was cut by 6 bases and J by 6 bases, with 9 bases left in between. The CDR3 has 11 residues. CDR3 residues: CASRQGPEQYF. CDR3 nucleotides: TGTGCCAGCAGACAGGGTCCCGAGCAGTACTTC.

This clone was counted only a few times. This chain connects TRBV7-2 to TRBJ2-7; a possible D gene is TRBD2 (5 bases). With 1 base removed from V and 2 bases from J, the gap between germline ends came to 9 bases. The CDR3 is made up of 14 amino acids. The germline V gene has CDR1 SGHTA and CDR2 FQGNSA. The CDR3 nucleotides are TGTGCCAGCAGCTTAGATGGGAGCCCCTACGAGCAGTACTTC. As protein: CASSLDGSPYEQYF.

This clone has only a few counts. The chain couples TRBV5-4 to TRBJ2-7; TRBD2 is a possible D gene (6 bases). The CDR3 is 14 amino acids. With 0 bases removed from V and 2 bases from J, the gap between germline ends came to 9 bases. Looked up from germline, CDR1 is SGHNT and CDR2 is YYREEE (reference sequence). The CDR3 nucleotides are TGTGCCAGCAGCTTGGCCGGGGGAGCCTACGAGCAGTACTTC. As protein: CASSLAGGAYEQYF.

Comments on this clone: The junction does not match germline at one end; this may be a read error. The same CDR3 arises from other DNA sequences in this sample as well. Here the CDR3 reads CASSPRETDTQYF. In DNA, the CDR3 is TGTGCCAGCAGCCCCAGGGAAACAGATACGCAATATTTT. This sequence joins TRBV7-9 and TRBJ2-3, with a possible D match to TRBD1 (5 bases). The CDR3 loop spans 13 amino acids. Germline V gene lookup returns CDR1 SEHNR and CDR2 FQNEAQ (reference sequence).

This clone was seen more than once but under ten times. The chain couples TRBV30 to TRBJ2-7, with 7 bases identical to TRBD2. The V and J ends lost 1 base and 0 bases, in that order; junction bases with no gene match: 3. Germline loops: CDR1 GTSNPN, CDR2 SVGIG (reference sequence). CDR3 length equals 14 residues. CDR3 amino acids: CAWSEGGSSYEQYF. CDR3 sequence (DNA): TGTGCCTGGAGTGAGGGCGGGAGCTCCTACGAGCAGTACTTC.

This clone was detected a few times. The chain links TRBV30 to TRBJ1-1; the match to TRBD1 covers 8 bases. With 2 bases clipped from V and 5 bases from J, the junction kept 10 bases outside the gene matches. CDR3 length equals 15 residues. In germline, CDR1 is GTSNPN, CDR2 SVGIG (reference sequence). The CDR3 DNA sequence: TGTGCCTGGAGTATATGGGCCAGGGGGCCTACTGAAGCTTTCTTT. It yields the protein CAWSIWARGPTEAFF. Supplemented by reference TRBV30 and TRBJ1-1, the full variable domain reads SQTIHQWPATLVQPVGSPLSLECTVEGTSNPNLYWYRQAAGRGLQLLFYSVGIGQISSEVPQNLSASRPQDRQFILSSKKLLLSDSGFYLCAWSIWARGPTEAFFGQGTRLTVV.

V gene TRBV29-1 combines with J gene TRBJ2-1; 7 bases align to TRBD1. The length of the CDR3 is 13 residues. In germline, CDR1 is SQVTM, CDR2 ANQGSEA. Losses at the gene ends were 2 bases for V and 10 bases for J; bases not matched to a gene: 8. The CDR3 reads CSVERDSPLEQFF. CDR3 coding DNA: TGCAGCGTTGAAAGGGACAGTCCTCTGGAGCAGTTCTTC.

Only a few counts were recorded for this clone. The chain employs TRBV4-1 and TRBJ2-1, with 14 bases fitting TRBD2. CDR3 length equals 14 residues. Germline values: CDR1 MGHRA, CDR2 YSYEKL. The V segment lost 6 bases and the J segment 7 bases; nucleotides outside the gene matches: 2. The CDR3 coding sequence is TGCGCCAGCAGGGGACTAGCGGGGGTAAATGAGCAGTTCTTC. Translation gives CASRGLAGVNEQFF.

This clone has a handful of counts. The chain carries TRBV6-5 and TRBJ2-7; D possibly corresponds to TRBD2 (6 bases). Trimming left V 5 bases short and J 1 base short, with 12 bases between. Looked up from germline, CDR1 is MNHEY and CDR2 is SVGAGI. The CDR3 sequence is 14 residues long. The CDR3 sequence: CASSPSGTSYEQYF. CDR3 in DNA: TGTGCCAGCAGTCCCTCAGGGACTTCCTACGAGCAGTACTTC.

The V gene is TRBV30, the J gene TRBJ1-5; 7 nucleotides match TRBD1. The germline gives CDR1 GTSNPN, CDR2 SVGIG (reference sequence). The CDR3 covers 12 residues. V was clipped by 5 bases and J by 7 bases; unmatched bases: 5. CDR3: CAWAGGGQPQHF. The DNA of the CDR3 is TGTGCCTGGGCAGGGGGTGGCCAGCCCCAGCATTTT.

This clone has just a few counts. In DNA, the CDR3 is TGTGCCTGGAGTGTACGGACAGGCAATCAGCCCCAGCATTTT. Protein: CAWSVRTGNQPQHF. The chain uses TRBV30 and TRBJ1-5; D might be TRBD1 (6 bases). The CDR3 is 14 amino acids. Germline V CDR1 and CDR2: GTSNPN, SVGIG (reference sequence). V shed 0 bases and J shed 2 bases, with 8 bases lying between them.

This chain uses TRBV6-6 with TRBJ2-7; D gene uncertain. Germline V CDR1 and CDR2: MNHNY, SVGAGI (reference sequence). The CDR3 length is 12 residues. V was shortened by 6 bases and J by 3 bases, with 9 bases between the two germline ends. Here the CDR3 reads CASSPALYEQYF. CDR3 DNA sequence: TGTGCCAGCAGCCCCGCGCTCTACGAGCAGTACTTC.

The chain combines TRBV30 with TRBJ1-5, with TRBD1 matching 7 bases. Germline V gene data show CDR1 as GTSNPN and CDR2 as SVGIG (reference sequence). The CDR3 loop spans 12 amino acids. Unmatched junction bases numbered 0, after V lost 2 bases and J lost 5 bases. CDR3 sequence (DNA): TGTGCCTGGAGTCAGGGGGATCAGCCCCAGCATTTT. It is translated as CAWSQGDQPQHF.

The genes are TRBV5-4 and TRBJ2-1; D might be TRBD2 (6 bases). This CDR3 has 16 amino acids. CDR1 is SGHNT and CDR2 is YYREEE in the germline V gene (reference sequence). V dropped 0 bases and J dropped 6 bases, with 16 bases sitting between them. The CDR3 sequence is CASSLDKVAVGNEQFF. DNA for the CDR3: TGTGCCAGCAGCTTGGACAAGGTAGCGGTGGGCAATGAGCAGTTCTTC.

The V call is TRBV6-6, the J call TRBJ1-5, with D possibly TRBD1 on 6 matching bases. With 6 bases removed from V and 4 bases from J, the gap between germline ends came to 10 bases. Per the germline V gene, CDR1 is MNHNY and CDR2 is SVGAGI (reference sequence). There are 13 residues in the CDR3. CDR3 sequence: CASRGGYNQPQHF. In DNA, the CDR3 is TGTGCCAGCAGAGGGGGTTATAATCAGCCCCAGCATTTT.

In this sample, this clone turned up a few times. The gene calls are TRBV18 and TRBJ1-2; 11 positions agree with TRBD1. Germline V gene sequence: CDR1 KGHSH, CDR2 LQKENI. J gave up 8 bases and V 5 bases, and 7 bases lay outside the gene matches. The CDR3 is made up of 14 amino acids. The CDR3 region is CASSTGQGANGYTF. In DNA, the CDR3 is TGTGCCAGCTCAACTGGACAGGGGGCTAACGGCTACACCTTC.

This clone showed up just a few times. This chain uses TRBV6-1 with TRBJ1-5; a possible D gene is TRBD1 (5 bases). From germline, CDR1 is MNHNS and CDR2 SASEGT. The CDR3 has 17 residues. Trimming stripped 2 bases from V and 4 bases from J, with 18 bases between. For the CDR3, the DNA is TGTGCCAGCAGTGAAAAGGGCCCAGGGCCCGTGAATCAGCCCCAGCATTTT. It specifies CASSEKGPGPVNQPQHF.

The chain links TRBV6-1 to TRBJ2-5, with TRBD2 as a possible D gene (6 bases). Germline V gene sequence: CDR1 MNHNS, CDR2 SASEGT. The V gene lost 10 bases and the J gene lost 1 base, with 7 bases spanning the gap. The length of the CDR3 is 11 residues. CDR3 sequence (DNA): TGTGCCACGACTAGCCAAGAGACCCAGTACTTC. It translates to CATTSQETQYF.